The rows below give T cell receptor beta chains drawn from one sample of a study of shared clonotypes between healthy human individuals. The repertoire was sequenced with immunoSEQ multiplex PCR; TCRdb's copy has only in-frame clones and lacks some. The sample holds about 2.4 million clones, over 85% seen once. Sequencing was performed on naive CD4+ T cells from PBMCs. The receptors were sampled from a man aged 18-30 years in good health. Some clones in this sample may be carry-over from other donors' samples. CDR3s include the opening cysteine and the closing phenylalanine or tryptophan. A D gene is named only where the DNA matches it firmly. Rows may omit the clone size; those that give it use once, few, many or a size class.

d_call	v_call	clone_size	j_call	cdr3_aa	cdr3_nt
TRBD2	TRBV28	.	TRBJ2-7	CASSLWFNVGGRADEQYF	TGTGCCAGCAGTTTATGGTTCAATGTGGGCGGGAGGGCCGACGAGCAGTACTTC
.	TRBV28	.	TRBJ1-6	CASSLGIGGNSPLHF	TGTGCCAGCAGTTTAGGTATCGGGGGAAATTCACCCCTCCACTTT
.	TRBV19	.	TRBJ2-3	CASSPPTDTQYF	TGTGCCAGTAGTCCCCCCACAGATACGCAGTATTTT
.	TRBV29-1	.	TRBJ2-2	CSGGPQGSGELFF	TGCAGCGGGGGGCCCCAAGGAAGCGGGGAGCTGTTTTTT
TRBD2	TRBV9	.	TRBJ2-2	CASSVGLAGRISNTGELFF	TGTGCCAGCAGCGTAGGGTTAGCGGGTAGGATTTCGAACACCGGGGAGCTGTTTTTT
.	TRBV2	.	TRBJ2-3	CASSKTDTQYF	TGTGCCAGCAGTAAGACAGATACGCAGTATTTT
TRBD1	TRBV6-5	.	TRBJ1-4	CASSYSRTGWNEKLFF	TGTGCCAGCAGTTATTCCAGGACAGGGTGGAATGAAAAACTGTTTTTT
TRBD1	TRBV5-1	.	TRBJ2-5	CASSTGQGGETQYF	TGCGCCAGCAGCACGGGACAGGGAGGCGAGACCCAGTACTTC
.	TRBV29-1	once	TRBJ1-2	CSVEDGGGYTF	TGCAGCGTTGAAGACGGCGGAGGCTACACCTTC
.	TRBV7-9	.	TRBJ2-7	CASSLSGQTYEQYF	TGTGCCAGCAGTCTTAGCGGACAGACCTACGAGCAGTACTTC
TRBD1	TRBV11-2	.	TRBJ1-3	CASSLRGTGSGNTIYF	TGTGCCAGCAGCTTACGTGGGACAGGGAGTGGAAACACCATATATTTT
TRBD2	TRBV4-1	.	TRBJ2-7	CASSEPRASGSGYEQYF	TGCGCCAGCAGCGAACCAAGAGCTAGCGGGAGCGGGTACGAGCAGTACTTC
.	TRBV18	.	TRBJ1-5	CASSPEGDQPQHF	TGTGCCAGCTCACCAGAGGGAGATCAGCCCCAGCATTTT
.	TRBV9	.	TRBJ1-2	CASSVGKNSWGGYGYTF	TGTGCCAGCAGCGTAGGAAAGAACTCATGGGGCGGCTATGGCTACACCTTC
.	TRBV14	.	TRBJ2-7	CASSPPGNTYYEQYF	TGTGCCAGCAGCCCCCCTGGGAACACTTACTACGAGCAGTACTTC
TRBD1	TRBV19	.	TRBJ1-1	CASSISGGWTGPNTEAFF	TGTGCCAGTAGTATATCGGGAGGGTGGACAGGGCCGAACACTGAAGCTTTCTTT
.	TRBV28	.	TRBJ1-2	CASSLIGMGRTYYGYTF	TGTGCCAGCAGTTTAATAGGGATGGGCCGTACTTACTATGGCTACACCTTC
.	TRBV29-1	few	TRBJ1-1	CSVEEGRPRTEAFF	TGCAGCGTTGAAGAGGGACGGCCGAGAACTGAAGCTTTCTTT
.	TRBV7-2	.	TRBJ2-7	CASSSGGWRKSSYEQYF	TGTGCCAGCAGCTCCGGGGGCTGGCGGAAGAGCTCCTACGAGCAGTACTTC
.	TRBV6-1	.	TRBJ2-3	CASSVQGPSGDTQYF	TGTGCCAGCAGTGTGCAGGGCCCCTCGGGAGATACGCAGTATTTT
.	TRBV5-1	.	TRBJ1-1	CASSAGTSAEAFF	TGCGCCAGCAGCGCCGGGACGTCGGCTGAAGCTTTCTTT
.	TRBV18	.	TRBJ1-2	CASSPGRASYGYTF	TGTGCCAGCTCCCCCGGCAGGGCGTCCTATGGCTACACCTTC
.	TRBV28	.	TRBJ2-2	CASTTIGQGGSTGELFF	TGTGCCAGCACTACTATTGGGCAGGGCGGTAGCACCGGGGAGCTGTTTTTT
.	TRBV28	once	TRBJ1-4	CASSPTGDNEKLFF	TGTGCCAGCAGTCCTACAGGTGATAATGAAAAACTGTTTTTT
TRBD2	TRBV5-1	.	TRBJ2-3	CASSLPGTSGDTQYF	TGCGCCAGCAGCCTCCCCGGGACTAGCGGAGATACGCAGTATTTT
.	TRBV4-1	.	TRBJ1-5	CASSQDRMVQPQHF	TGCGCCAGCAGCCAAGATCGGATGGTTCAGCCCCAGCATTTT
.	TRBV6-5	once	TRBJ1-1	CASSKWNTEAFF	TGTGCCAGCAGTAAATGGAACACTGAAGCTTTCTTT
.	TRBV6-5	.	TRBJ1-2	CASSYSGRGYGYTF	TGTGCCAGCAGTTACTCCGGCAGGGGCTATGGCTACACCTTC
TRBD2	TRBV7-3	few	TRBJ2-7	CASSDGTSGSRGEQYF	TGTGCCAGCAGCGACGGGACTAGCGGGAGTCGGGGCGAGCAGTACTTC
TRBD2	TRBV11-2	.	TRBJ2-7	CASSSSSGILQSGEQYF	TGTGCCAGCAGCTCATCTAGCGGGATTCTTCAGTCGGGGGAGCAGTACTTC
.	TRBV29-1	.	TRBJ2-3	CSVLGPTTDTQYF	TGCAGCGTTTTAGGTCCCACCACAGATACGCAGTATTTT
TRBD1	TRBV7-9	.	TRBJ1-5	CASSRNLGTVNQPQHF	TGTGCCAGCAGCCGTAACCTCGGGACAGTAAATCAGCCCCAGCATTTT
TRBD1	TRBV27	.	TRBJ1-1	CASSLWSTGGVDTEAFF	TGTGCCAGCAGTTTATGGTCGACAGGGGGCGTGGACACTGAAGCTTTCTTT
TRBD1	TRBV27	.	TRBJ2-4	CASSFSPSGTGAYIQYF	TGTGCCAGCAGTTTTTCTCCCTCCGGGACAGGGGCATACATTCAGTACTTC
TRBD2	TRBV6-5	.	TRBJ2-1	CASSSGGAYNEQFF	TGTGCCAGCAGCTCGGGAGGCGCCTACAATGAGCAGTTCTTC
.	TRBV27	.	TRBJ2-5	CASSFLGPGRETQYF	TGTGCCAGCAGTTTCTTAGGCCCAGGACGCGAGACCCAGTACTTC
.	TRBV7-6	.	TRBJ2-2	CASRSTTSNTGELFF	TGTGCCAGCAGGTCGACTACCTCGAACACCGGGGAGCTGTTTTTT
.	TRBV5-6	.	TRBJ2-7	CASSAVGLVSSYEQYF	TGTGCCAGCAGCGCCGTCGGTCTGGTAAGCTCCTACGAGCAGTACTTC
.	TRBV9	once	TRBJ2-1	CASSVGFSGVSYNEQFF	TGTGCCAGCAGCGTAGGTTTTAGCGGAGTCTCCTACAATGAGCAGTTCTTC